One sample yielded the 30 T cell receptor delta chains listed below, sequenced in a study of Vδ1+ human thymocytes (dated 2018 in TCRdb). No antigen has been assigned to these receptors. Overall results and qualifications from the work: In contrast to oligoclonal peripheral blood repertoires, thymic TRG and TRD repertoires appeared to be highly polyclonal with Gaussian CDR3 length distributions.

TCRdb names Illumina MiSeq as the instrument used. RNA extraction was performed with the RNeasy mini kit, and reverse transcription was done with Superscript III. To generate the CDR3 amplicons, a multiplex PCR was run using pooled V-gene forward primers together with a constant-region reverse primer that carried Illumina adaptor overhangs. The public reads were reprocessed by TCRdb using CATT, and rows of matching DNA were later combined. The sample contains around 60,000 delta-chain clones, about 14% of them found a single time. The ten biggest clones cover about 0.4% of the sample. Material: Vdelta1+ gamma-delta thymocytes from the thymus. The sample's cell subset or site label, decoded: FACS-sorted CD3+ TCRalphabeta- TCRVdelta1+ TCRVdelta2- thymocytes. The receptors were sampled from a girl younger than two who had congenital heart surgery.

This clone came up a few times. V and J are TRDV1 and TRDJ1; 8 nucleotides agree with TRDD3. The CDR3 sequence is 20 residues long. CDR1 and CDR2 (germline): TSWWSYY, QGS. The trim removed 3 bases at V and 0 bases at J, leaving 18 bases unmatched. CDR3: CALGDVPSVTGGLYTDKLIF. In nucleotides, the CDR3 is TGTGCTCTTGGGGATGTCCCTTCCGTCACTGGGGGGTTGTACACCGATAAACTCATCTTT.

The chain recombines TRDV1 with TRDJ1; D unresolved. This CDR3 has 15 residues. Germline CDR1 is TSWWSYY and CDR2 is QGS. The V end was cut by 1 base, the J end by 2 bases, with 11 bases between. In nucleotides, the CDR3 is TGTGCTCTTGGGGAACGACCGGGCAGGACCGATAAACTCATCTTT. Its protein is CALGERPGRTDKLIF.

The gene calls are TRDV1 and TRDJ1, with D possibly matching TRDD3 (8 bases). The CDR3 consists of 25 residues. Germline V gene lookup returns CDR1 TSWWSYY and CDR2 QGS. V shed 0 bases and J shed 0 bases, with 38 bases lying between them. In nucleotides, the CDR3 is TGTGCTCTTGGGGAACTGTCCAGGGGGTTCCTACCCCAATACTGGGGGCGCACGTACACCGATAAACTCATCTTT. Encoded protein: CALGELSRGFLPQYWGRTYTDKLIF.

The chain recombines TRDV1 with TRDJ1; D gene unclear. Germline lookup yields CDR1 TSWWSYY and CDR2 QGS. V lost 4 bases, J lost 2 bases, and 17 bases lay in between. The CDR3 runs 16 residues. The CDR3 region has the DNA TGTGCTCTTGGGGGACGAGTGCGGAGATGGACCGATAAACTCATCTTT. Amino acids: CALGGRVRRWTDKLIF.

A remark on this clone: One junction end disagrees with the germline gene, perhaps due to a read error. J is TRDJ1 and V is TRAV29/DV5; 8 bases map to TRDD3. The germline CDR1 and CDR2 sequences are NSMFDY and ISSIKDK. The CDR3 loop spans 15 amino acids. CDR3 in DNA: TGTGCCGCAAGTTATGGTCTACTGGGGGGCAAAAAACTCATCTTT. Its translation is CAASYGLLGGKKLIF.

In its sample, this clone was seen a few times. The rearrangement links TRDV2 to TRDJ1; no clear D. The CDR3 sequence is 13 residues long. V lost 5 bases to trimming and J lost 0 bases, with 9 bases between them. Germline assignment: CDR1 GEAIGNYY and CDR2 EKD. CDR3 amino acids: CACALPYTDKLIF. CDR3 nucleotide sequence: TGTGCCTGTGCCCTCCCGTACACCGATAAACTCATCTTT.

The chain carries TRDV1 and TRDJ1, with TRDD3 as a possible D gene (6 bases). Germline V gene lookup returns CDR1 TSWWSYY and CDR2 QGS. V was cut by 5 bases and J by 1 base, with 11 bases left in between. This CDR3 is 14 amino acids long. The chain's CDR3 is CALGSPWGTDKLIF. CDR3 DNA sequence: TGTGCTCTTGGGTCCCCCTGGGGCACCGATAAACTCATCTTT.

The genes are TRDV1 and TRDJ1; D gene uncertain. CDR3 length equals 17 residues. V was trimmed by 0 bases and J by 0 bases, leaving 14 bases between them. Germline loops: CDR1 TSWWSYY, CDR2 QGS. CDR3 protein: CALGELVLRDYTDKLIF. The CDR3, as DNA: TGTGCTCTTGGGGAACTAGTCTTACGGGACTACACCGATAAACTCATCTTT.

In the case of this clone: A junction end diverges from the germline sequence, so it may reflect a read error. The chain uses TRDV1 and TRDJ1; 12 positions match TRDD3. CDR1 TSWWSYY and CDR2 QGS come from the germline V gene. The CDR3 contains 19 residues. DNA for the CDR3: TGTGCTCCTGGGGAACATCCCATCCTGGGGGATACGGAGACCGATAAACTCATCTTT. Residues: CAPGEHPILGDTETDKLIF.

V is TRDV1 and J is TRDJ1; 13 nucleotides line up with TRDD3. The germline gives CDR1 TSWWSYY, CDR2 QGS. There are 20 residues in the CDR3. The V segment lost 0 bases and the J segment 3 bases; nucleotides outside the gene matches: 13. The CDR3 protein is CALGELTRTGGYARADKLIF. CDR3 sequence (DNA): TGTGCTCTTGGGGAACTGACCCGTACTGGGGGATACGCCAGAGCCGATAAACTCATCTTT.

The gene calls are TRDV1 and TRDJ1; tentative D call: TRDD2 (6 bases). The V end was cut by 3 bases, the J end by 0 bases, with 14 bases between. This CDR3 has 16 residues. Germline CDR1 TSWWSYY, CDR2 QGS. This CDR3 reads CALGENPTADTDKLIF. The DNA of the CDR3 is TGTGCTCTTGGGGAGAATCCTACGGCAGACACCGATAAACTCATCTTT.

Turning to this clone: At one of its ends the junction is not consistent with the germline gene, which may arise from a read error. The chain employs TRDV1 and TRDJ1; 13 bases match TRDD3. The CDR3 consists of 20 residues. Germline V lookup: CDR1 TSWWSYY, CDR2 QGS. The CDR3 is CALHDLPTRRLGDTPDKLIF. The CDR3 DNA reads as TGTGCTCTTCATGACCTTCCTACCCGACGACTGGGGGATACGCCCGATAAACTCATCTTC.

The rearrangement joins TRDV1 to TRDJ1; 10 bases are a match to TRDD3. The CDR3 totals 21 residues. Germline-derived CDR1 and CDR2 are TSWWSYY and QGS. The trim removed 4 bases at V and 1 base at J, leaving 21 bases unmatched. Written as DNA, the CDR3 is TGTGCTCTTGGGGCCCGAGGGCTTCCACAAGGCACTGGGGGATTCACCGATAAACTCATCTTT. Translating it yields CALGARGLPQGTGGFTDKLIF.

J is TRDJ1 and V is TRDV1, with 8 bases fitting TRDD3. Germline V gene data show CDR1 as TSWWSYY and CDR2 as QGS. V lost 2 bases, J lost 7 bases, and 18 bases stayed unmatched. CDR3 length: 18 amino acids. The CDR3 coding sequence is TGTGCTCTTGGGGAAACGGTGCGGCTGGGGATACTTAGGCCTAAACTCATCTTT. It encodes CALGETVRLGILRPKLIF.

V gene TRDV1 combines with J gene TRDJ1; either TRDD2 or TRDD3 may fit D (6 bases each). The CDR3 covers 22 residues. V dropped 1 base and J dropped 1 base, with 31 bases sitting between them. CDR1 TSWWSYY and CDR2 QGS come from the germline V gene. CDR3 sequence: CALGERLLLPREVGMGTDKLIF. CDR3 DNA sequence: TGTGCTCTTGGGGAACGTCTCCTACTCCCGAGAGAGGTGGGGATGGGCACCGATAAACTCATCTTT.

The V gene is TRDV1, the J gene TRDJ1, with a tentative D call TRDD2 (5 bases). Per the germline V gene, CDR1 is TSWWSYY and CDR2 is QGS. There are 17 residues in the CDR3. Trimming took off 3 bases at V and 9 bases at J, with 26 bases between the two ends. In DNA form, the CDR3 reads TGTGCTCTTGGGGATAACCTTCTTTTCCGACTCTTTGGGCAACTCATCTTT. It specifies CALGDNLLFRLFGQLIF.

This clone was seen more than once but under ten times. The chain is built from TRDV1 and TRDJ1; a possible D gene is TRDD2 (6 bases). CDR3 length: 20 residues. Germline lookup yields CDR1 TSWWSYY and CDR2 QGS. The V end was cut by 1 base, the J end by 2 bases, with 26 bases between. CDR3 nucleotides: TGTGCTCTTGGGGAACGTCAAGGGTCCGACCTTCCAGGCGGAACCGATAAACTCATCTTT. This encodes CALGERQGSDLPGGTDKLIF.

The sample holds a few counts of this clone. The V and J genes are TRDV2 and TRDJ1; 9 bases are shared with TRDD3. With V trimmed by 1 base and J by 0 bases, 11 bases remained unmatched. This CDR3 is 18 amino acids long. Germline V gives CDR1 GEAIGNYY, CDR2 EKD. CDR3 sequence reads: CACDTSDWGRRYTDKLIF. The CDR3 DNA reads as TGTGCCTGTGACACGTCAGACTGGGGGAGACGGTACACCGATAAACTCATCTTT.

This clone was counted a few times. The rearrangement joins TRDV1 to TRDJ1; 11 bases align to TRDD3. This CDR3 has 26 residues. The germline CDR1 and CDR2 sequences are TSWWSYY and QGS. After removal of 0 bases from V and 0 bases from J, the junction contained 30 bases not matched to a gene. The CDR3 reads CALGELLLLPNFGGGYAVRYTDKLIF. CDR3 DNA sequence: TGTGCTCTTGGGGAACTACTATTGCTTCCTAATTTCGGTGGGGGATACGCGGTTAGGTACACCGATAAACTCATCTTT.

V gene TRDV1 combines with J gene TRDJ1; maybe TRDD3 (5 bases). This CDR3 is 17 amino acids long. The germline gives CDR1 TSWWSYY, CDR2 QGS. V lost 3 bases to trimming and J lost 4 bases, with 21 bases between them. The CDR3 coding sequence is TGTGCTCTTGGGGACGACGTATATTGGGGTATTGACGATAAACTCATCTTT. Translated: CALGDDVYWGIDDKLIF.

J is TRDJ1 and V is TRDV1; D might be TRDD2 (9 bases). Trimming stripped 3 bases from V and 0 bases from J, with 41 bases between. CDR1 is TSWWSYY, CDR2 QGS, per germline. The CDR3 totals 25 residues. The CDR3 DNA is TGTGCTCTTGGGGACTCTGGTCCCTTCCTACGCGTTCTAGGAGCTGGGGGACCAAACACCGATAAACTCATCTTT. It encodes CALGDSGPFLRVLGAGGPNTDKLIF.

The table lists this clone with a few counts. The chain uses TRDV1 and TRDJ1; maybe TRDD3 (5 bases). Looked up from germline, CDR1 is TSWWSYY and CDR2 is QGS. V lost 0 bases to trimming and J lost 0 bases, with 11 bases between them. The CDR3 length is 16 residues. DNA of the CDR3: TGTGCTCTTGGGGAACTTTTGCTGGGATACACCGATAAACTCATCTTT. Translation gives CALGELLLGYTDKLIF.

This chain connects TRDV1 to TRDJ1; D is undetermined. This CDR3 is 17 amino acids long. V was cut by 1 base and J by 1 base, with 16 bases left in between. Per the germline V gene, CDR1 is TSWWSYY and CDR2 is QGS. CDR3 in DNA: TGTGCTCTTGGGGAACGACCCAGACCGAGGGGCACCGATAAACTCATCTTT. It is translated as CALGERPRPRGTDKLIF.

The chain uses TRDV1 and TRDJ1; no definite D call. The CDR3 runs 12 residues. Trimming left V 11 bases short and J 1 base short, with 11 bases between. Germline assignment: CDR1 TSWWSYY and CDR2 QGS. CDR3 sequence: CAFRGPTDKLIF. CDR3 sequence (DNA): TGTGCTTTTCGGGGTCCCACCGATAAACTCATCTTT.

This clone came up a few times. This sequence joins TRDV1 and TRDJ1; TRDD3 matches 7 bases. Germline-derived CDR1 and CDR2 are TSWWSYY and QGS. The V segment lost 6 bases and the J segment 7 bases; nucleotides outside the gene matches: 8. The CDR3 consists of 13 residues. CDR3 residues: CALGPNGDSKLIF. The CDR3 DNA reads TGTGCTCTTGGTCCGAATGGGGATAGTAAACTCATCTTT.

The table lists this clone with a few counts. This chain links TRDV1 with TRDJ1; D call uncertain. Trimming took 4 bases from V and 0 from J, leaving 15 bases between them. CDR3 length: 16 amino acids. Germline V gene data show CDR1 as TSWWSYY and CDR2 as QGS. CDR3 in DNA: TGTGCTCTTGGGGGGGTCCTCTACCAGTACACCGATAAACTCATCTTT. It is translated as CALGGVLYQYTDKLIF.

The chain employs TRDV1 and TRDJ1; 10 bases are shared with TRDD3. The CDR3 consists of 18 residues. Trimming removed 4 bases from V and 4 bases from J; junction bases left unmatched: 15. Germline V gene data show CDR1 as TSWWSYY and CDR2 as QGS. This chain's CDR3 is CALGAFLQDWGIGDKLIF. In DNA, the CDR3 is TGTGCTCTTGGGGCGTTCCTACAGGACTGGGGGATTGGCGATAAACTCATCTTT.

This clone was observed a handful of times. This chain uses TRDV1 with TRDJ1; 10 bases map to TRDD3. V lost 1 base, J lost 3 bases, and 20 bases stayed unmatched. Per germline, CDR1 TSWWSYY and CDR2 QGS. The CDR3 has 21 amino acids. In DNA, the CDR3 is TGTGCTCTTGGGGAACCCCATCGCAATGGGGACTGGGGGATGAGTTCCGATAAACTCATCTTT. This codes for CALGEPHRNGDWGMSSDKLIF.

In its sample, this clone was seen a few times. The genes are TRDV1 and TRDJ1, with 9 nucleotides matching TRDD3. The V gene's germline CDR1 is TSWWSYY and CDR2 QGS. CDR3 length: 23 amino acids. V lost 2 bases and J lost 6; bases outside the gene matches: 31. The CDR3 coding sequence is TGTGCTCTTGGGGAAGGCTGGAAATCCACCTCCTACTGGGGGACACCTCGTCCTTATAAACTCATCTTT. Its translation: CALGEGWKSTSYWGTPRPYKLIF.

This clone has only a few counts. The chain combines TRDV1 with TRDJ1; 7 bases map to TRDD2. Germline V CDR1 and CDR2: TSWWSYY, QGS. The CDR3 is 24 amino acids. V shed 1 base, J shed 0 bases, and the junction held 29 bases outside the gene matches. The CDR3 is CALGEHRHIPTGQPAGSNTDKLIF. As DNA, the CDR3 is TGTGCTCTTGGGGAACATCGTCACATTCCTACCGGCCAACCCGCCGGGAGTAACACCGATAAACTCATCTTT.